The 7 T cell receptor beta chains below were found in one sample sequenced in a study of T cell responses to AZD1222 COVID-19 vaccine. Produced via immunoSEQ multiplex PCR; TCRdb's table is partial and in-frame only. The sample has roughly 150,000 clones, around 91% seen once; the top ten hold 4.7%. Sequenced material: peripheral blood, taken on day 0 of AZD1222 vaccination. All receptors come from an adult in good health.

The gene calls are TRBV7-2 and TRBJ2-7, with 9 nucleotides matching TRBD2. This CDR3 has 17 residues. Unmatched junction bases numbered 12, after V lost 4 bases and J lost 2 bases. CDR1 and CDR2 (germline): SGHTA, FQGNSA. In DNA, the CDR3 is TGTGCCAGCAGCTACGGCGGGACAGCGGGAGGCACCTACGAGCAGTACTTC. Translated, it gives CASSYGGTAGGTYEQYF.

The CDR3 protein is CASSLGTGAKPLYEQYF. The CDR3 DNA reads as TGTGCCAGCAGCTTGGGGACAGGGGCTAAGCCCTTATACGAGCAGTACTTC. This sequence joins TRBV5-4 and TRBJ2-7, with 9 bases matching TRBD1. The CDR3 length is 17 residues. The V and J ends lost 0 bases and 4 bases, in that order; junction bases with no gene match: 11. Germline V CDR1 and CDR2: SGHNT, YYREEE (reference sequence).

The table lists this clone with a few counts. The chain is built from TRBV30 and TRBJ1-1, with 9 bases matching TRBD1. This CDR3 is built from 13 residues. Germline CDR1 is GTSNPN and CDR2 is SVGIG (reference sequence). With 3 bases clipped from V and 7 bases from J, the junction kept 6 bases outside the gene matches. The CDR3 DNA is TGTGCCTGGAGGAACACAGGGGGCCGTGAAGCTTTCTTT. Its translation: CAWRNTGGREAFF. Variable domain in full (rest from reference TRBV30 and TRBJ1-1): SQTIHQWPATLVQPVGSPLSLECTVEGTSNPNLYWYRQAAGRGLQLLFYSVGIGQISSEVPQNLSASRPQDRQFILSSKKLLLSDSGFYLCAWRNTGGREAFFGQGTRLTVV.

This rearrangement joins TRBV10-1 to TRBJ2-7; 8 bases are a match to TRBD2. Germline V CDR1 and CDR2: WNHNN, SYGVQD (reference sequence). After removal of 6 bases from V and 3 bases from J, the junction contained 10 bases not matched to a gene. The CDR3 runs 15 residues. In nucleotides, the CDR3 is TGCGCCAGCAGCGAAGTAGCGGGGATCCGCTACGAGCAGTACTTC. It specifies CASSEVAGIRYEQYF.

The chain couples TRBV9 to TRBJ2-1; TRBD1 might be the D (6 bases). Germline CDR1 is SGDLS and CDR2 is YYNGEE. Trimming took off 3 bases at V and 12 bases at J, with 13 bases between the two ends. The CDR3 runs to 12 residues. The CDR3 sequence is CASSARGGGQFF. The CDR3 DNA reads as TGTGCCAGCAGCGCCCGTGGGGGCGGGCAGTTCTTC.

The chain uses TRBV28 and TRBJ2-7; 9 bases map to TRBD1. The germline CDR1 and CDR2 sequences are MDHEN and SYDVKM. The CDR3 covers 14 residues. Germline trimming cut 6 bases from V and 4 bases from J; bases unmatched to any gene: 7. The CDR3 loop reads CASRRSQGAYEQYF. The CDR3 DNA reads as TGTGCCAGCAGACGCTCACAGGGGGCGTACGAGCAGTACTTC.

The genes are TRBV28 and TRBJ2-2, with a weak D call TRBD1 (6 bases). The V gene lost 10 bases and the J gene lost 4 bases, with 13 bases spanning the gap. Germline values: CDR1 MDHEN, CDR2 SYDVKM. This CDR3 is built from 13 residues. The CDR3 region has the DNA TGTGCCACCGACAGGAAAGTCACCGGGGAGCTGTTTTTT. Translation gives CATDRKVTGELFF.